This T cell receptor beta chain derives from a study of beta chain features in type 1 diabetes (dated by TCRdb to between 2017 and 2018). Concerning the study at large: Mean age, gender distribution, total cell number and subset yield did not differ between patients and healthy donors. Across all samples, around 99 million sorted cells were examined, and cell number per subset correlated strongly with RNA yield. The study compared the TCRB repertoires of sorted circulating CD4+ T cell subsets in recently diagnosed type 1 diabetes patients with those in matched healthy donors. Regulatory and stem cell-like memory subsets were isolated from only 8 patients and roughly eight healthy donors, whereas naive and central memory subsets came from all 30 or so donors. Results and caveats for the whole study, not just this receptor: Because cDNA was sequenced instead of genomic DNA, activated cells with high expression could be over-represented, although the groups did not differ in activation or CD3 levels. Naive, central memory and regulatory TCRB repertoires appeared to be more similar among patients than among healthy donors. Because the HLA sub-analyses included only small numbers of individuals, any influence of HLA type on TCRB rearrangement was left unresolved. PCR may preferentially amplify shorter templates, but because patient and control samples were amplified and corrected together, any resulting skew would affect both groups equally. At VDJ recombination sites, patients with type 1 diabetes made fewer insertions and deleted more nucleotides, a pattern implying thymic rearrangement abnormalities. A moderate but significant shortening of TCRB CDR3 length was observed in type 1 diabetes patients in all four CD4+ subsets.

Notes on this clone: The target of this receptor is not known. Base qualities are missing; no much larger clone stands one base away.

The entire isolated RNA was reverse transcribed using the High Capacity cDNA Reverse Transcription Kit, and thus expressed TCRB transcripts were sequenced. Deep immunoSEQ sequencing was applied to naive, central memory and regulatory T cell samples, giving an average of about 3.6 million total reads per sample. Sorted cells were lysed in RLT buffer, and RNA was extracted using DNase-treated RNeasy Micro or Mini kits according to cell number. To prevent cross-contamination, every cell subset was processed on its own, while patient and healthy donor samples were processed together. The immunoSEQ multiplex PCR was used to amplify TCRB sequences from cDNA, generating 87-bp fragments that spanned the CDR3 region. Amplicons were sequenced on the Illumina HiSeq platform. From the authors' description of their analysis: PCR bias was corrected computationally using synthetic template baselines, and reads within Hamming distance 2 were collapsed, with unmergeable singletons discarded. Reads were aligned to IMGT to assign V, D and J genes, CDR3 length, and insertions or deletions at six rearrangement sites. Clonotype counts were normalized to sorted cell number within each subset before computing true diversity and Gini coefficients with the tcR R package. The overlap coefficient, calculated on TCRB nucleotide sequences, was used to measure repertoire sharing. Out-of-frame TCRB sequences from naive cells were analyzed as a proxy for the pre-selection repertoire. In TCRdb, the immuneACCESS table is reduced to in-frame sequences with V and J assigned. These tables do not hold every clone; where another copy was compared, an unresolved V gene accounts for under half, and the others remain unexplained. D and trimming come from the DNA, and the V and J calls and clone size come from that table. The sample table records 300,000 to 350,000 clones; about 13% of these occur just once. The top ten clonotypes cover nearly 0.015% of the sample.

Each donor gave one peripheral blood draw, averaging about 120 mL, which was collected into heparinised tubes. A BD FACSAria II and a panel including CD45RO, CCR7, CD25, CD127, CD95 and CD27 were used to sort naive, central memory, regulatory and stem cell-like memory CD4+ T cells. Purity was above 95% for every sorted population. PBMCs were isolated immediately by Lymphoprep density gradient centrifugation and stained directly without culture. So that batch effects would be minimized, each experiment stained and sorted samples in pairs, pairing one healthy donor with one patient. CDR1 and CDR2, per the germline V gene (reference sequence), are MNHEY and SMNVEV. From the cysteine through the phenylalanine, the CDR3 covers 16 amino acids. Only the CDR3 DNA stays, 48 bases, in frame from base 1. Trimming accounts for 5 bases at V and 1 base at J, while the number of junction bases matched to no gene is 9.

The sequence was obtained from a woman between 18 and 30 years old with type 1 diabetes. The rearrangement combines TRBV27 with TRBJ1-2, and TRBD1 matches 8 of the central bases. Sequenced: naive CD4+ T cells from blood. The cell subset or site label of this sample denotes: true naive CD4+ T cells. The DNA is TGTGCCAGCAGTGCGACAGGGGATCCACTTAACTATGGCTACACCTTC. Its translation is CASSATGDPLNYGYTF.